Listed below are T cell receptor beta chains from one sample, sequenced in a study of T cells in pancreatic ductal adenocarcinoma. Sequencing used immunoSEQ multiplex PCR; TCRdb keeps in-frame clones, though not all of them. The table has 16,000 or so clones, under 95% seen once. Specimen: PBMCs. These receptors came from a human donor with pancreatic ductal adenocarcinoma. The CDR3 runs from the conserved cysteine through the conserved F or W. D genes are given only for firm matches. Size is omitted from some rows. Given values are once, few, many or a class for expanded clones.

>.|.|TRBV27|TRBJ2-4
CASSSGRGVGSLAKNIQYF
TGTGCCAGCAGTTCGGGTCGGGGTGTCGGGTCCCTTGCCAAAAACATTCAGTACTTC
>.|TRBD1|TRBV28|TRBJ2-5
CASSLRGRLLETQYF
TGTGCCAGCAGTTTAAGGGGGCGCCTTTTGGAGACCCAGTACTTC
>.|TRBD1|TRBV15|TRBJ1-6
CATSRDLHGTGGSSYNSPLHF
TGTGCCACCAGCAGAGATTTGCACGGGACAGGCGGTAGCTCCTATAATTCACCCCTCCACTTT
>.|.|TRBV5-6|TRBJ2-7
CASSLAVGTEYSYEQYF
TGTGCCAGCAGCTTGGCCGTAGGGACGGAGTATTCCTACGAGCAGTACTTC
>once|TRBD1|TRBV5-8|TRBJ2-7
CASSTGAYEQYF
TGTGCCAGCAGCACAGGGGCCTACGAGCAGTACTTC
>.|.|TRBV27|TRBJ2-7
CASTSNREAPAYEQYF
TGTGCCAGCACCTCAAACAGGGAGGCGCCGGCCTACGAGCAGTACTTC
>.|TRBD1|TRBV2|TRBJ2-7
CASRRLQGQGARSYEQYF
TGTGCCAGCAGACGTCTACAAGGACAGGGGGCGCGAAGCTACGAGCAGTACTTC
>once|.|TRBV5-4|TRBJ1-1
CASTQGLMGNTEAFF
TGTGCCAGCACCCAGGGGCTTATGGGTAACACTGAAGCTTTCTTT
>once|TRBD1|TRBV5-4|TRBJ1-2
CASSLASGQGGYTF
TGTGCCAGCAGCTTGGCTTCAGGACAGGGAGGCTACACCTTC
>.|.|TRBV7-6|TRBJ2-7
CASSSQYYEQYF
TGTGCCAGCAGCTCGCAGTACTACGAGCAGTACTTC
>.|TRBD1|TRBV27|TRBJ1-4
CASSPRPGQEGKLFF
TGTGCCAGCAGTCCGAGACCGGGACAGGAGGGAAAACTGTTTTTT
>.|TRBD2|TRBV11-3|TRBJ2-1
CASSYGTSGGPHNEQFF
TGTGCCAGCAGCTACGGGACTAGCGGGGGGCCTCACAATGAGCAGTTCTTC
>.|TRBD2|TRBV19|TRBJ2-3
CASSPPGTSGGAETDTQYF
TGTGCCAGTAGTCCTCCCGGGACTAGCGGGGGGGCGGAAACAGATACGCAGTATTTT
>.|.|TRBV4-1|TRBJ2-7
CASSQDQWGLSSYEQYF
TGCGCCAGCAGCCAAGATCAATGGGGGCTAAGCTCCTACGAGCAGTACTTC
>.|TRBD1|TRBV19|TRBJ1-4
CASSMWTGGAGELFF
TGTGCCAGTAGTATGTGGACAGGGGGCGCCGGAGAACTGTTTTTT
>.|.|TRBV5-5|TRBJ1-2
CASSQEIHYGYTF
TGTGCCAGCAGCCAAGAAATCCACTATGGCTACACCTTC
>.|.|TRBV10-3|TRBJ2-7
CAISEPRSQGYEQYF
TGTGCCATCAGTGAGCCACGTTCCCAGGGATACGAGCAGTACTTC
>.|.|TRBV2|TRBJ2-3
CASSKEGGTDTQYF
TGTGCCAGCAGTAAGGAGGGCGGCACAGATACGCAGTATTTT
>.|.|TRBV19|TRBJ2-7
CASSMFLGASSYEQYF
TGTGCCAGTAGTATGTTTCTGGGGGCGAGTTCCTACGAGCAGTACTTC
>.|.|TRBV5-6|TRBJ2-2
CASSLAGRPLVANTGELFF
TGTGCCAGCAGCTTGGCCGGGAGACCATTGGTCGCGAACACCGGGGAGCTGTTTTTT
>.|.|TRBV30|TRBJ1-1
CACGRGNTEAFF
TGTGCCTGTGGGAGAGGGAACACTGAAGCTTTCTTT
>.|.|TRBV18|TRBJ1-1
CASSPSQRNTEAFF
TGTGCCAGCTCACCGTCTCAGCGGAACACTGAAGCTTTCTTT
>.|TRBD1|TRBV2|TRBJ2-3
CASSHGTGDALSTDTQYF
TGTGCCAGCAGCCACGGGACAGGGGACGCCCTTAGCACAGATACGCAGTATTTT
>.|.|TRBV10-3|TRBJ2-7
CAISEKGFLEDEQYF
TGTGCCATCAGTGAAAAGGGCTTCTTGGAGGACGAGCAGTACTTC
>.|.|TRBV21-1|TRBJ2-7
CASSFRPGTRTRSYEQYF
TGTGCCAGCAGCTTTCGCCCCGGGACTCGGACTCGCTCCTACGAGCAGTACTTC
>.|.|TRBV11-1|TRBJ2-1
CASSLADSSYNEQFF
TGTGCCAGCAGCTTAGCGGACAGCTCCTACAATGAGCAGTTCTTC
>.|.|TRBV7-3|TRBJ1-1
CASSLTGGNTEAFF
TGTGCCAGCAGCTTAACGGGCGGGAACACTGAAGCTTTCTTT
>.|TRBD1|TRBV28|TRBJ1-1
CASRTGGAWAEAFF
TGTGCCAGCAGGACAGGGGGCGCCTGGGCCGAAGCTTTCTTT
>.|TRBD1|TRBV5-1|TRBJ2-5
CASSLGTGGDRQETQYF
TGCGCCAGCAGCTTGGGCACAGGGGGCGATCGCCAAGAGACCCAGTACTTC
>.|TRBD1|TRBV9|TRBJ2-2
CASSVAAGTALTGELFF
TGTGCCAGCAGCGTAGCGGCCGGGACAGCCCTCACCGGGGAGCTGTTTTTT
>.|.|TRBV5-5|TRBJ1-6
CASRTSRDISYNSPLHF
TGTGCCAGCAGAACGTCTAGAGACATCTCCTATAATTCACCCCTCCACTTT
>.|.|TRBV5-4|TRBJ1-1
CASSWSGGGTEAFF
TGTGCCAGCAGCTGGTCAGGCGGGGGCACTGAAGCTTTCTTT
>.|.|TRBV6-5|TRBJ1-1
CASSSHGSVSEAFF
TGTGCCAGCAGTTCCCACGGTTCGGTCTCTGAAGCTTTCTTT
>.|.|TRBV19|TRBJ1-6
CASSPDWASDLHF
TGTGCCAGTAGTCCAGATTGGGCCTCAGACCTCCACTTT
>.|TRBD2|TRBV2|TRBJ2-1
CASSRGGAYNEQFF
TGTGCCAGCAGCCGTGGGGGGGCCTACAATGAGCAGTTCTTC
>.|.|TRBV29-1|TRBJ1-2
CSVAAGTNYGYTF
TGCAGCGTTGCAGCAGGTACTAACTATGGCTACACCTTC
>.|.|TRBV13|TRBJ1-5
CASSQRQGFGNQPQHF
TGTGCCAGCAGCCAAAGGCAGGGGTTCGGCAATCAGCCCCAGCATTTT
>.|TRBD2|TRBV28|TRBJ2-7
CASSFKQVPGLAGGPPYEQYF
TGTGCCAGCAGCTTCAAGCAAGTCCCGGGACTAGCGGGTGGGCCTCCCTACGAGCAGTACTTC
>few|TRBD1|TRBV7-9|TRBJ1-2
CASSSGTGDTILYGYTF
TGTGCCAGCAGCTCCGGGACAGGGGACACAATTTTATATGGCTACACCTTC
>.|.|TRBV18|TRBJ1-1
CASSSGGEGTEAFF
TGTGCCAGCTCTTCTGGGGGTGAGGGAACTGAAGCTTTCTTT
>.|TRBD2|TRBV5-6|TRBJ2-2
CASSLYTGGPHTGELFF
TGTGCCAGCAGCTTGTATACGGGGGGGCCTCACACCGGGGAGCTGTTTTTT
>.|TRBD1|TRBV5-4|TRBJ1-4
CASSGGGDRAFSGEKLFF
TGTGCCAGCAGCGGCGGGGGGGACAGGGCGTTTAGTGGGGAAAAACTGTTTTTT
>.|.|TRBV18|TRBJ1-3
CASSPKQTSFGNTIYF
TGTGCCAGCTCACCGAAACAAACAAGCTTCGGAAACACCATATATTTT
>.|TRBD1|TRBV18|TRBJ1-6
CASSPSLWDRGFSPLHF
TGTGCCAGCTCACCATCTCTTTGGGACAGGGGTTTTTCACCCCTCCACTTT
>.|.|TRBV6-1|TRBJ1-2
CASSEAHSTTYGYTF
TGTGCCAGCAGTGAAGCGCACAGTACCACCTATGGCTACACCTTC
>.|.|TRBV10-3|TRBJ2-3
CAISLDRTDTQYF
TGTGCCATCAGTCTAGACAGGACAGATACGCAGTATTTT
>.|TRBD1|TRBV19|TRBJ1-1
CASPPSGQGLKDTEAFF
TGTGCCAGTCCTCCCTCGGGACAGGGGTTAAAGGACACTGAAGCTTTCTTT
>.|TRBD2|TRBV7-3|TRBJ2-3
CASRAGASTDTQYF
TGTGCCAGCAGAGCGGGGGCTAGCACAGATACGCAGTATTTT